The present entry profiles one T cell receptor beta chain with its context. Its specificity is unknown. These data are taken from a study of blood T cells in healthy people across ages. A second about 7 to 12 cycle PCR used barcoded and J-beta primers. TCRdb passed the 5' RACE reads through MiXCR, listing each CDR3 protein once. Among hundreds of thousands of distinct CDR3 sequences listed, 49% were seen once. General study results and limits: More naive CD4+ cells and higher diversity were found in long-lived than in aged donors.

There were healthy Caucasian individuals from Russia, aged 6 to 90, serving as donors. Each sample yielded at least 6 million isolated PBMCs. V was pared by 2 bases and J by 8 bases, with 10 bases between. The CDR3 sequence is 14 residues long. This clonotype was obtained from a woman between 55 and 75 years old in good health. Sample: blood. V and J are TRBV12-3 or TRBV12-4 and TRBJ1-6, with D possibly being TRBD1 (5 bases). CDR3 sequence: CASSLLGGDSPLHF. CDR3 bases: TGTGCCAGCAGTTTACTGGGGGGTGATTCACCCCTCCACTTT.